This entry describes one T cell receptor (beta chain). These data belong to a study of shared clonotypes between healthy human individuals. Positive CCR7 selection of CD45RO-negative cells yielded the naive CD8 cells, and terminally differentiated effector memory CD45RA+ cells were excluded. V lost 1 base to trimming and J lost 5 bases, with 12 bases between them. CDR1 is MNHEY, CDR2 SMNVEV, per germline (reference sequence). The CDR3 loop spans 14 amino acids. This table comes from immunoSEQ multiplex PCR, and its TCRdb copy is limited to in-frame clones, with some not included. The sample carries just over 2,000,000 clones, about 94% recorded once.

The TCR sequence derives from a man in his late teens or twenties in good health. Material: naive CD8+ T cells sorted from blood. The rearrangement links TRBV27 to TRBJ2-7; perhaps TRBD2 as D (5 bases). This chain's CDR3 is CASSLFEGADEQYF. In DNA, the CDR3 is TGTGCCAGCAGTTTATTCGAGGGTGCGGACGAGCAGTACTTC.